The rows below give T cell receptor beta chains drawn from one sample of a study of human T cells and chemical hapten exposure. Via MiXCR, TCRdb re-called the RACE reads, giving one row per CDR3 protein. Of about 90,000 distinct CDR3 sequences in the sample, about 11% are singletons; the top ten hold roughly 2.4%. Sequencing was performed on whole blood, taken in connection with sensitization to the hapten diphenylcyclopropenone (DPC). Receptor source: a man in his forties or fifties with alopecia areata. Some clones in this sample may be carry-over from other donors' samples. CDR3s include the opening cysteine and the closing phenylalanine or tryptophan. Each record gives: clone size, V gene, J gene, D gene, CDR3 protein, CDR3 DNA. D genes are given only for firm matches. A row's size may be missing; if present it is once, few, many or a size class.

clone_size: .
v_call: TRBV3-1
j_call: TRBJ2-2
d_call: TRBD2
cdr3_aa: CASSQDEGLAGTGELFF
cdr3_nt: TGTGCCAGCAGCCAAGATGAAGGACTAGCGGGCACCGGGGAGCTGTTTTTT

clone_size: many
v_call: TRBV29-1
j_call: TRBJ2-5
d_call: TRBD2
cdr3_aa: CSVEGGGAKTQYF
cdr3_nt: TGCAGCGTTGAAGGCGGGGGGGCTAAGACCCAGTACTTC

clone_size: few
v_call: TRBV6-1
j_call: TRBJ2-1
d_call: .
cdr3_aa: CASSEDWNEQFF
cdr3_nt: TGTGCCAGCAGTGAAGACTGGAATGAGCAGTTCTTC

clone_size: once
v_call: TRBV12-3/TRBV12-4
j_call: TRBJ2-5
d_call: .
cdr3_aa: CASSDAQETQYF
cdr3_nt: TGTGCCAGCAGTGACGCCCAAGAGACCCAGTACTTC

clone_size: .
v_call: TRBV29-1
j_call: TRBJ2-7
d_call: .
cdr3_aa: CSVEEARGGEQYF
cdr3_nt: TGCAGCGTTGAAGAGGCGAGGGGTGGAGAGCAGTACTTC

clone_size: many
v_call: TRBV15
j_call: TRBJ1-2
d_call: .
cdr3_aa: CATSRQGLSLSNYGYTF
cdr3_nt: TGTGCCACCAGCAGACAGGGTCTCTCCCTCTCTAACTATGGCTACACCTTC

clone_size: few
v_call: TRBV7-9
j_call: TRBJ2-1
d_call: TRBD2
cdr3_aa: CASSSSGRPYNEQFF
cdr3_nt: TGTGCCAGCAGCTCCAGCGGGAGACCCTACAATGAGCAGTTCTTC

clone_size: .
v_call: TRBV28
j_call: TRBJ1-1
d_call: TRBD1
cdr3_aa: CASRGTARNTEAFF
cdr3_nt: TGTGCCAGCAGAGGGACAGCCCGGAACACTGAAGCTTTCTTT

clone_size: many
v_call: TRBV4-2
j_call: TRBJ2-2
d_call: TRBD2
cdr3_aa: CASSGVLAGIDGELFF
cdr3_nt: TGTGCCAGCAGCGGCGTTCTAGCGGGAATCGACGGGGAGCTGTTTTTT

clone_size: .
v_call: TRBV6-6
j_call: TRBJ2-3
d_call: .
cdr3_aa: CASSYPLSTDTQYF
cdr3_nt: TGTGCCAGCAGTTACCCCTTAAGCACAGATACGCAGTATTTT

clone_size: .
v_call: TRBV29-1
j_call: TRBJ2-3
d_call: .
cdr3_aa: CSVRLDATQYF
cdr3_nt: TGCAGCGTGCGATTGGACGCGACGCAGTATTTT

clone_size: .
v_call: TRBV7-9
j_call: TRBJ1-2
d_call: .
cdr3_aa: CASSFETGRRAYYTF
cdr3_nt: TGTGCCAGCAGCTTCGAAACAGGGCGGCGAGCTTACTACACCTTC

clone_size: few
v_call: TRBV13
j_call: TRBJ2-1
d_call: TRBD2
cdr3_aa: CASSRRSGGENEQFF
cdr3_nt: TGTGCCAGCAGCCGCCGGAGCGGGGGGGAGAATGAGCAGTTCTTC

clone_size: few
v_call: TRBV14
j_call: TRBJ2-1
d_call: TRBD2
cdr3_aa: CASSQELANNEQFF
cdr3_nt: TGTGCCAGCAGCCAAGAACTAGCGAACAATGAGCAGTTCTTC

clone_size: few
v_call: TRBV12-3/TRBV12-4
j_call: TRBJ2-1
d_call: .
cdr3_aa: CASSNPVREQFF
cdr3_nt: TGTGCCAGCAGCAACCCGGTACGTGAGCAGTTCTTC

clone_size: few
v_call: TRBV6-6
j_call: TRBJ2-1
d_call: .
cdr3_aa: CVSSLGRIDEQFF
cdr3_nt: TGTGTCAGCAGCCTCGGCAGGATCGATGAGCAGTTCTTC

clone_size: few
v_call: TRBV9
j_call: TRBJ2-1
d_call: TRBD2
cdr3_aa: CASGPLAGGSEQFF
cdr3_nt: TGTGCCAGCGGCCCCCTAGCGGGAGGTAGCGAGCAGTTCTTC

clone_size: .
v_call: TRBV3-1
j_call: TRBJ2-7
d_call: TRBD2
cdr3_aa: CASSQDPSGAAEQYF
cdr3_nt: TGTGCCAGCAGCCAAGATCCTAGCGGGGCCGCCGAGCAGTACTTC

clone_size: .
v_call: TRBV3-1
j_call: TRBJ2-1
d_call: TRBD1
cdr3_aa: CASSQALRTGEDEQFF
cdr3_nt: TGTGCCAGCAGCCAAGCCCTCAGGACAGGGGAAGATGAGCAGTTCTTC

clone_size: few
v_call: TRBV11-1
j_call: TRBJ2-6
d_call: .
cdr3_aa: CASSIYSSGANVLTF
cdr3_nt: TGTGCCAGCAGCATTTACAGCTCTGGGGCCAACGTCCTGACTTTC

clone_size: .
v_call: TRBV29-1
j_call: TRBJ1-1
d_call: .
cdr3_aa: CSASRGLTEAFF
cdr3_nt: TGCAGCGCCTCCCGAGGGCTCACTGAAGCTTTCTTT

clone_size: .
v_call: TRBV12-3/TRBV12-4
j_call: TRBJ1-4
d_call: .
cdr3_aa: CASMAGRVWTNEKLFF
cdr3_nt: TGTGCCAGCATGGCAGGGCGGGTATGGACTAATGAAAAACTGTTTTTT